The 9 T cell receptor beta chains below all came from one sample that was sequenced in a study of control samples from healthy donors and cancer patients. Assay: immunoSEQ multiplex PCR; the TCRdb copy retains only in-frame clones and omits some. This table has about 160,000 clones, roughly 93% appearing once. The sequencing sample was made of blood. Source of these receptors: a man aged 18 to 29 in good health.

The rearrangement joins TRBV18 to TRBJ1-3; no firm D call. Trimming cost V 6 bases and J 0 bases, with 15 bases left between them. The CDR3 runs 16 residues. Germline CDR1 is KGHSH and CDR2 is LQKENI. CDR3 sequence (DNA): TGTGCCAGCTCCCCGACAAGAATTAGCTCTGGAAACACCATATATTTT. Translating gives CASSPTRISSGNTIYF.

The chain combines TRBV6-5 with TRBJ2-1; tentatively, D is TRBD1 or TRBD2 (7 bases each). Germline-derived CDR1 and CDR2 are MNHEY and SVGAGI. V was shortened by 2 bases and J by 8 bases, with 16 bases between the two germline ends. CDR3 length: 15 residues. The CDR3 sequence is CASSYGREGQHEQFF. CDR3 bases: TGTGCCAGCAGTTACGGGAGGGAGGGACAGCATGAGCAGTTCTTC.

The chain uses TRBV9 and TRBJ2-5; 7 bases match TRBD1. Germline trimming cut 0 bases from V and 0 bases from J; bases unmatched to any gene: 5. Germline assignment: CDR1 SGDLS and CDR2 YYNGEE. The CDR3 has 16 residues. The CDR3 loop is CASSVGVQGDQETQYF. For the CDR3, the DNA is TGTGCCAGCAGCGTAGGGGTGCAGGGGGACCAAGAGACCCAGTACTTC.

This clone is a singleton in its sample. The chain employs TRBV30 and TRBJ2-7, with D maybe TRBD1 (5 bases). With 1 base removed from V and 3 bases from J, the gap between germline ends came to 13 bases. Germline V gene sequence: CDR1 GTSNPN, CDR2 SVGIG (reference sequence). This CDR3 has 14 residues. CDR3 region: CAWSESREVYEQYF. The CDR3 DNA is TGTGCCTGGAGTGAGTCCAGGGAAGTCTACGAGCAGTACTTC. Full variable domain (missing parts from reference TRBV30 and TRBJ2-7): SQTIHQWPATLVQPVGSPLSLECTVEGTSNPNLYWYRQAAGRGLQLLFYSVGIGQISSEVPQNLSASRPQDRQFILSSKKLLLSDSGFYLCAWSESREVYEQYFGPGTRLTVT.

The V call is TRBV7-9, the J call TRBJ2-5; a possible D gene is TRBD2 (5 bases). Germline values: CDR1 SEHNR, CDR2 FQNEAQ (reference sequence). The CDR3 contains 14 residues. V lost 3 bases and J 5 bases, leaving 13 bases between the germline ends. The CDR3 bases are TGTGCCAGCAGCTTCTCGGGGATGGGGGAGACCCAGTACTTC. Residues: CASSFSGMGETQYF.

The chain is built from TRBV29-1 and TRBJ2-1, with 7 bases fitting TRBD1. Losses at the gene ends were 0 bases for V and 4 bases for J; bases not matched to a gene: 3. The CDR3 spans 14 residues. Looked up from germline, CDR1 is SQVTM and CDR2 is ANQGSEA. DNA of the CDR3: TGCAGCGTTGAAGATTGGGACAGTTACAATGAGCAGTTCTTC. Amino acid sequence: CSVEDWDSYNEQFF.

This clone was found once. The CDR3 region is CASSPGSYNYGYTF. The CDR3 DNA sequence: TGTGCCAGCTCACCGGGCAGCTATAACTATGGCTACACCTTC. This chain uses TRBV18 with TRBJ1-2; D gene uncertain. There are 14 residues in the CDR3. The germline CDR1 and CDR2 sequences are KGHSH and LQKENI. The V gene lost 3 bases and the J gene lost 1 base, with 9 bases spanning the gap.

The chain has TRBV4-1 and TRBJ2-7; TRBD1 matches 7 bases. V shed 1 base and J 3 bases; nucleotides not matched to a gene: 6. The CDR3 consists of 15 residues. Per the germline V gene, CDR1 is MGHRA and CDR2 is YSYEKL. CDR3 nucleotide sequence: TGCGCCAGCAGCCAAGTGGACAGGAGCCACTACGAGCAGTACTTC. Its translation: CASSQVDRSHYEQYF.

As DNA, the CDR3 is TGTGCCAGCAAGGGGGGACAACACTACAATGAGCAGTTCTTC. Protein product: CASKGGQHYNEQFF. The gene calls are TRBV6-5 and TRBJ2-1; D might be TRBD1 or TRBD2, each matching 6 bases. The CDR3 spans 14 residues. Trimming shortened V by 7 bases and J by 3 bases, and 13 bases separated the two germline ends. Germline loops: CDR1 MNHEY, CDR2 SVGAGI.